The clone carrying this TCR beta chain was observed a few times. Its specificity is unknown. This entry belongs to a study of beta chain features in type 1 diabetes. Findings of the study overall: A pattern of fewer insertions and more deletions at VDJ junctions was seen in type 1 diabetes patients. The analysis here could not establish whether HLA type shapes TCRB rearrangement. It was possible that PCR favored shorter templates, equally so in patients and controls. In all four CD4+ subsets, TCRB CDR3 length was significantly, moderately reduced in type 1 diabetes.

Trimming stripped 5 bases from V and 10 bases from J, with 9 bases between. The CDR3 covers 10 residues. Germline-derived CDR1 and CDR2 are DFQATT and SNEGSKA (reference sequence). What was sequenced were expressed TCRB transcripts, since all of the isolated RNA had been reverse transcribed. Libraries were prepared by immunoSEQ multiplex PCR; TCRdb keeps only in-frame clonotypes and omits some of them. The table includes about 160,000 clones, around 8.4% detected once. The sample comprised central memory CD4+ T cells from blood. The rearrangement links TRBV20-1 to TRBJ2-1; D call uncertain. The receptor was derived from a woman aged 18 to 35 with type 1 diabetes. CDR3 DNA: TGCAGTGCTCTTTACAGAGAGCAGTTCTTC. It is translated as CSALYREQFF.